These T cell receptor beta chains were read from a single sample in a study of T-cell memory formation after mild COVID-19. A single record per CDR3 protein comes from TCRdb applying MiXCR to the 5' RACE reads. The sample has tens of thousands of distinct CDR3 sequences, roughly 13% seen once. The sample taken for sequencing was PBMCs or a T cell subset sorted from them (not recorded which). Receptors were obtained from a man between 18 and 35 years old who had mild COVID-19 (a few samples of this study predate the infection). Cell type and time point are not known. CDR3s include the opening cysteine and the closing phenylalanine or tryptophan. The D gene is left open where the match is weak. The size field is filled for only some rows; it gives once, few, many or a size class.

J: TRBJ1-5
length: 16
size: .
D: .
V: TRBV6-2/TRBV6-3
CDR3: CASSNPLGLSNQPQHF
DNA: TGTGCCAGCAGTAACCCCTTGGGGTTGAGCAATCAGCCCCAGCATTTT

J: TRBJ2-1
length: 12
size: .
D: .
V: TRBV21-1
CDR3: CASSIVGDEQFF
DNA: TGTGCCAGCAGCATAGTCGGCGATGAGCAGTTCTTC

J: TRBJ1-2
length: 12
size: few
D: .
V: TRBV12-3/TRBV12-4
CDR3: CASTDTGRGYTF
DNA: TGTGCCAGCACCGATACGGGTAGGGGCTACACCTTC

J: TRBJ2-5
length: 13
size: .
D: .
V: TRBV9
CDR3: CASSQLPKETQYF
DNA: TGTGCCAGCAGCCAGCTCCCCAAAGAGACCCAGTACTTC

J: TRBJ2-7
length: 15
size: .
D: TRBD1
V: TRBV5-1
CDR3: CASSLEYRGRYEQYF
DNA: TGCGCCAGCAGCTTGGAGTACAGGGGCAGATACGAGCAGTACTTC

J: TRBJ2-7
length: 14
size: few
D: .
V: TRBV5-1
CDR3: CASSLSTVSYEQYF
DNA: TGCGCCAGCAGCTTATCGACAGTATCCTACGAGCAGTACTTC

J: TRBJ2-3
length: 15
size: few
D: .
V: TRBV12-3/TRBV12-4
CDR3: CASSIAVGGTDTQYF
DNA: TGTGCCAGCAGCATTGCCGTTGGGGGCACAGATACGCAGTATTTT

J: TRBJ2-3
length: 14
size: medium-sized
D: .
V: TRBV9
CDR3: CASSESGAADTQYF
DNA: TGTGCCAGCAGCGAGAGTGGGGCGGCAGATACGCAGTATTTT

J: TRBJ2-1
length: 13
size: few
D: .
V: TRBV12-3/TRBV12-4
CDR3: CASSSMNYNEQFF
DNA: TGTGCCAGCAGTTCGATGAACTACAATGAGCAGTTCTTC

J: TRBJ2-5
length: 17
size: few
D: .
V: TRBV7-9
CDR3: CASSLVGLDLWRETQYF
DNA: TGTGCCAGCAGCTTAGTAGGTCTAGATCTTTGGCGGGAGACCCAGTACTTC